The 2 T cell receptor beta chains given below trace back to one sample, sequenced in a study of regulatory T cells in long-lasting Graves disease. Relying on iRepertoire HTBI primers and Arm-PCR of CDR3 regions, the team built TCR beta libraries. Each CDR3 protein gets one entry after TCRdb re-called the multiplex PCR reads with MiXCR. The profile shows 550,000 to 600,000 distinct CDR3 sequences, about 16% of them singletons. Time point described: newly diagnosed GD, antithyroid drugs for less than 3 months. PBMC-derived RNA was used for the TCR library. This sample also appeared in a second study, on T cells in Graves' hyperthyroidism and ophthalmopathy.

Sequences were derived from peripheral blood mononuclear cells (PBMCs), sampled at new diagnosis, from a patient treated with antithyroid drugs. The receptor source for this set is a man aged 18 to 29 with Graves disease.

At least ten counts were recorded for this clonotype. The chain combines TRBV7-2 with TRBJ2-7, with D tentatively TRBD1 (5 bases). Germline V gene sequence: CDR1 SGHTA, CDR2 FQGNSA. CDR3 length: 13 amino acids. V shed 4 bases and J shed 3 bases, with 10 bases lying between them. The CDR3 reads CASSSPQDYEQYF. Written as DNA, the CDR3 is TGTGCCAGCAGCTCCCCACAGGACTACGAGCAGTACTTC.

The J gene is TRBJ1-5, the V gene TRBV20-1, with TRBD1 matching over 7 bases. The germline V gene has CDR1 DFQATT and CDR2 SNEGSKA (reference sequence). J was trimmed by 1 base and V by 0 bases; bases with no gene match: 12. The CDR3 is 18 amino acids. CDR3 nucleotides: TGCAGTGCTAGAGAATCCAGGGGGGGTAAATCCAGCAATCAGCCCCAGCATTTT. Protein product: CSARESRGGKSSNQPQHF.